This T cell receptor (beta chain) was identified during a study of blood T cells in healthy people across ages. Study-wide results and caveats: Because donor CMV status was unknown, expanded clonotype changes were possibly confounded.

Germline-derived CDR1 and CDR2 are SGHTA and FQGNSA. The CDR3 loop spans 16 amino acids. As concerns this clonotype: What it recognizes is unknown.

A sample-barcoded 5' primer and a J-beta primer mix were used in a second PCR of roughly 6 to 11 cycles. A tag from a template-switch adaptor with 12 random nucleotides marked each cDNA molecule. Via MiXCR, TCRdb re-called the 5' RACE reads, giving one row per CDR3 protein. This sample yields 650,000 to 800,000 distinct CDR3 sequences, of which under 45% are seen a single time; roughly 18% belongs to the top ten. This sequence joins TRBV7-2 and TRBJ1-5; D not certain. The J call may be mistaken, given a closer DNA end match to TRBJ2-3. The source material was blood. The TCR sequence derives from a man aged 55 to 70 in good health. CDR3 residues: CASSLEPPHGTDTQYF. As DNA, the CDR3 is TGTGCCAGCAGCTTAGAGCCCCCACACGGCACAGATACGCAGTATTTT.